A single sample gave rise to the 30 T cell receptor beta chains below, sequenced in a study of cytotoxic CD8 clonotypes in ibrutinib-treated CLL. Using immunoSEQ multiplex PCR, the repertoire was profiled, and TCRdb retains in-frame clones only, with some absent. The table lists about 150,000 clones, 76% of them singletons, with 4.5% to 6.5% in the top ten. The sequenced sample was PBMCs, obtained after 24 months of ibrutinib treatment. All receptors derive from a human donor with chronic lymphocytic leukemia.

V gene TRBV5-8 combines with J gene TRBJ2-2; 9 bases align to TRBD1. Germline V gene sequence: CDR1 SGHTS, CDR2 YDEGEE. This CDR3 spans 14 amino acids. J lost 7 bases, V lost 4 bases, and 5 bases had no gene match. CDR3: CASSLQGAIGELFF. The DNA for the CDR3 is TGTGCCAGCAGCCTACAGGGGGCGATCGGGGAGCTGTTTTTT. Drawing the rest from reference TRBV5-8 and TRBJ2-2, the complete variable domain is EAGVTQSPTHLIKTRGQQATLRCSPISGHTSVYWYQQALGLGLQFLLWYDEGEERNRGNFPPRFSGRQFPNYSSELNVNALELEDSALYLCASSLQGAIGELFFGEGSRLTVL.

Remarks on this clone: The sample carries other DNA sequences with the same CDR3. This sequence joins TRBV18 and TRBJ2-1; D is possibly TRBD1 (5 bases). Germline lookup yields CDR1 KGHSH and CDR2 LQKENI. The CDR3 sequence is 14 residues long. Trimming took off 3 bases at V and 4 bases at J, with 10 bases between the two ends. The CDR3 nucleotides read TGTGCCAGCTCACCTGGGGCCCCTTACAATGAGCAGTTCTTC. It encodes CASSPGAPYNEQFF.

The J gene is TRBJ2-1, the V gene TRBV19; 8 nucleotides line up with TRBD1. Trimming at V came to 5 bases and at J to 7 bases, leaving 13 bases not matched to a gene. CDR1 is LNHDA, CDR2 SQIVND, per germline (reference sequence). This CDR3 is 16 amino acids long. The DNA for the CDR3 is TGTGCCAGTAGTTCCCAGGGGGCGGCCAGGACGAATGAGCAGTTCTTC. Protein: CASSSQGAARTNEQFF.

The gene calls are TRBV1 and TRBJ1-1; the tabulated D call, TRBD1, remains unverified against the DNA. TRBV1 is a pseudogene. CDR3 length equals 15 residues. The CDR3 here is CTSSQGGGPNTEAFF. The CDR3 region has the DNA TGCACCAGCAGCCAAGGGGGCGGCCCGAACACTGAAGCTTTCTTT.

The CDR3 here is CASSQREASEETQYF. The DNA of the CDR3 is TGCGCCAGCAGCCAACGGGAGGCTTCCGAAGAGACCCAGTACTTC. V and J are TRBV4-3 and TRBJ2-5, with 7 nucleotides matching TRBD2. The CDR3 sequence is 15 residues long. Trimming took 2 bases from V and 3 from J; bases not matched to a gene: 6. CDR1 is LGHNA, CDR2 YSLEER, per germline.

The rearrangement joins TRBV5-1 to TRBJ1-1; possibly TRBD1 for D (6 bases). Germline V CDR1 and CDR2: SGHRS, YFSETQ. The CDR3 has 17 residues. Between the trimmed V and J ends, which lost 1 base and 5 bases, there was a span of 21 bases. Here the CDR3 DNA reads TGCGCCAGCAGCTTGTGGGGGCTAGGCCAAGGAGGGACTGAAGCTTTCTTT. Translation gives CASSLWGLGQGGTEAFF. Together with reference TRBV5-1 and TRBJ1-1, the CDR3 gives the full variable domain: KAGVTQTPRYLIKTRGQQVTLSCSPISGHRSVSWYQQTPGQGLQFLFEYFSETQRNKGNFPGRFSGRQFSNSRSEMNVSTLELGDSALYLCASSLWGLGQGGTEAFFGQGTRLTVV.

V is TRBV19 and J is TRBJ2-3; TRBD1 matches at 8 bases. Per the germline V gene, CDR1 is LNHDA and CDR2 is SQIVND (reference sequence). V trimming: 5 bases; J trimming: 1 base; junction bases outside the gene matches: 2. The CDR3 runs 14 residues. CDR3 coding DNA: TGTGCCAGTAGTCCGGGACAGGGCACAGATACGCAGTATTTT. Translating it yields CASSPGQGTDTQYF.

This rearrangement joins TRBV5-1 to TRBJ2-2; D perhaps matches TRBD2 (5 bases). Germline V gene data show CDR1 as SGHRS and CDR2 as YFSETQ. The CDR3 runs 15 residues. Trimming cost V 4 bases and J 5 bases, with 15 bases left between them. The CDR3 coding sequence is TGCGCCAGCAGCCCCGGACTCTCCCGAACCGGGGAGCTGTTTTTT. This codes for CASSPGLSRTGELFF.

This sequence joins TRBV7-6 and TRBJ2-2; D call uncertain. This CDR3 is built from 12 residues. V was clipped by 10 bases and J by 1 base, with 7 bases between them. Germline V CDR1 and CDR2: SGHVS, FNYEAQ. The CDR3 reads CATTRNTGELFF. The DNA for the CDR3 is TGTGCCACCACACGGAACACCGGGGAGCTGTTTTTT.

The V gene is TRBV9, the J gene TRBJ1-2; 8 bases are a match to TRBD1. There are 11 residues in the CDR3. J gave up 8 bases and V 7 bases, and 4 bases lay outside the gene matches. Germline CDR1 is SGDLS and CDR2 is YYNGEE. The CDR3 protein is CASSDRVGYTF. The CDR3 DNA follows: TGTGCCAGCTCGGACAGGGTGGGCTACACCTTC.

This clone was picked up one time. This chain uses TRBV5-1 with TRBJ1-1, with 8 bases that match TRBD1. V gave up 4 bases and J gave up 6 bases; unmatched junction bases: 11. Germline V lookup: CDR1 SGHRS, CDR2 YFSETQ. This CDR3 spans 15 amino acids. The CDR3 sequence is CASSTNRGANAEAFF. The DNA for the CDR3 is TGCGCCAGCAGCACGAACAGGGGGGCCAACGCTGAAGCTTTCTTT.

This clone was seen a single time. V and J are TRBV28 and TRBJ1-1, with D unclear. The V and J ends lost 7 bases and 5 bases respectively, with 8 bases between them. The CDR3 totals 11 residues. Germline-derived CDR1 and CDR2 are MDHEN and SYDVKM. This chain's CDR3 is CASTTGTEAFF. In DNA form, the CDR3 reads TGTGCCAGCACGACGGGGACTGAAGCTTTCTTT.

This rearrangement joins TRBV5-1 to TRBJ1-1; D uncertain. V was cut by 3 bases and J by 5 bases, with 5 bases left in between. This CDR3 is 11 amino acids long. Germline V lookup: CDR1 SGHRS, CDR2 YFSETQ. The CDR3 DNA reads TGCGCCAGCAGCTCCTGGACTGAAGCTTTCTTT. Translating it yields CASSSWTEAFF.

The chain joins TRBV7-2 to TRBJ2-7; unclear D gene. V gave up 4 bases and J gave up 0 bases, with 10 bases separating them. From germline, CDR1 is SGHTA and CDR2 FQGNSA. CDR3 length equals 14 residues. The CDR3 sequence: CASSSPRPSYEQYF. For the CDR3, the DNA is TGTGCCAGCAGCTCCCCCAGGCCCTCCTACGAGCAGTACTTC.

This sequence joins TRBV25-1 and TRBJ1-2; D uncertain. V dropped 2 bases and J dropped 4 bases, with 8 bases sitting between them. CDR1 and CDR2 from the germline V gene are MGHDK and SYGVNS. The CDR3 is 13 amino acids. The CDR3 DNA is TGTGCCAGCAGTGAAGGGAACATCTATGGCTACACCTTC. This codes for CASSEGNIYGYTF.

This chain uses TRBV2 with TRBJ2-5, with D possibly being TRBD1 (5 bases). Germline CDR1 reads SNHLY; CDR2 reads FYNNEI. The CDR3 is 17 residues long. The germline V and J ends were trimmed by 0 bases and 2 bases, with 16 bases remaining between them. The CDR3 loop is CASSEAKVGPEQETQYF. The CDR3 region has the DNA TGTGCCAGCAGTGAAGCCAAGGTGGGGCCCGAACAAGAGACCCAGTACTTC.

V is TRBV28 and J is TRBJ1-1; possible D gene TRBD1, 5 bases. The CDR3 extends over 12 amino acids. V was shortened by 5 bases and J by 7 bases, with 11 bases between the two germline ends. Germline V gene lookup returns CDR1 MDHEN and CDR2 SYDVKM. The CDR3 reads CASSIPGGEAFF. The CDR3 nucleotides are TGTGCCAGCAGTATACCCGGGGGTGAAGCTTTCTTT.

The chain joins TRBV7-9 to TRBJ1-1, with TRBD1 matching 7 bases. V lost 5 bases, J lost 0 bases, and 9 bases stayed unmatched. Looked up from germline, CDR1 is SEHNR and CDR2 is FQNEAQ (reference sequence). The CDR3 is 16 amino acids. CDR3 nucleotides: TGTGCCAGCAGCACCGACAGGGCAAACATGAACACTGAAGCTTTCTTT. Protein product: CASSTDRANMNTEAFF.

The chain combines TRBV27 with TRBJ1-1; D is ambiguous. The length of the CDR3 is 13 residues. In germline, CDR1 is MNHEY, CDR2 SMNVEV (reference sequence). V lost 6 bases, J lost 1 base, and 9 bases lay in between. CDR3 amino acids: CASRFLANTEAFF. The CDR3 DNA is TGTGCCAGCAGATTTTTGGCGAACACTGAAGCTTTCTTT.

The chain is built from TRBV7-2 and TRBJ1-5, with a tentative D call TRBD1 (5 bases). Germline-derived CDR1 and CDR2 are SGHTA and FQGNSA. The CDR3 has 13 residues. Trimming pared 6 bases from V and 2 bases from J, leaving 8 bases between. The CDR3 is CASSQGRNQPQHF. CDR3 sequence (DNA): TGTGCCAGCAGTCAGGGCCGCAATCAGCCCCAGCATTTT.

The gene calls are TRBV7-8 and TRBJ2-1, with a tentative D call TRBD1 (6 bases). Germline values: CDR1 SGHVS, CDR2 FQNEAQ. This CDR3 is built from 15 residues. Trimming took off 4 bases at V and 2 bases at J, with 12 bases between the two ends. This CDR3 is CASSSRTVPYNEQFF. The CDR3 DNA reads TGTGCCAGCAGCTCCCGGACAGTTCCCTACAATGAGCAGTTCTTC. The full variable domain, rest sourced from reference TRBV7-8 and TRBJ2-1, is GAGVSQSPRYKVAKRGQDVALRCDPISGHVSLFWYQQALGQGPEFLTYFQNEAQLDKSGLPSDRFFAERPEGSVSTLKIQRTQQEDSAVYLCASSSRTVPYNEQFFGPGTRLTVL.

This rearrangement joins TRBV7-6 to TRBJ2-1; D ambiguous. Trimming cost V 2 bases and J 6 bases, with 11 bases left between them. The CDR3 spans 14 residues. Per the germline V gene, CDR1 is SGHVS and CDR2 is FNYEAQ. As DNA, the CDR3 is TGTGCCAGCAGCTTACCCGGATCGGTCAATGAGCAGTTCTTC. It is translated as CASSLPGSVNEQFF.

This rearrangement joins TRBV18 to TRBJ1-5; tentatively, D is TRBD1 (5 bases). Germline CDR1 reads KGHSH; CDR2 reads LQKENI. The CDR3 spans 18 residues. Trimming shortened V by 3 bases and J by 7 bases, and 25 bases separated the two germline ends. The CDR3 spells CASSPLGAGSVGVQPQHF. CDR3 DNA sequence: TGTGCCAGCTCACCTCTTGGGGCAGGGTCCGTCGGTGTACAGCCCCAGCATTTT.

This chain joins TRBV5-8 and TRBJ1-2; D is undetermined. Germline loops: CDR1 SGHTS, CDR2 YDEGEE. Trimming removed 2 bases from V and 5 bases from J, with 10 bases in between. The CDR3 runs 13 residues. In DNA, the CDR3 is TGTGCCAGCAGCTTTGATCGGAAATATGGCTACACCTTC. It specifies CASSFDRKYGYTF.

This clone has a handful of counts. The chain links TRBV30 to TRBJ2-5; 12 bases match TRBD2. The CDR3 has 15 amino acids. Germline V CDR1 and CDR2: GTSNPN, SVGIG (reference sequence). V gave up 0 bases and J gave up 5 bases; unmatched junction bases: 4. DNA of the CDR3: TGTGCCTGGAGTGTCACCGGGACTAGCGGGGAGACCCAGTACTTC. Amino acids: CAWSVTGTSGETQYF. Full variable domain (remainder filled in from reference TRBV30 and TRBJ2-5): SQTIHQWPATLVQPVGSPLSLECTVEGTSNPNLYWYRQAAGRGLQLLFYSVGIGQISSEVPQNLSASRPQDRQFILSSKKLLLSDSGFYLCAWSVTGTSGETQYFGPGTRLLVL.

This chain uses TRBV5-5 with TRBJ2-7, with D perhaps given as TRBD1 or TRBD2 (5 bases each). CDR1 is SGHKS and CDR2 is YYEKEE in the germline V gene (reference sequence). With 2 bases removed from V and 4 bases from J, the gap between germline ends came to 7 bases. The CDR3 has 12 residues. Here the CDR3 DNA reads TGTGCCAGCAGCTTTTGGGGGTACGAGCAGTACTTC. Amino acids: CASSFWGYEQYF.

V gene TRBV2 combines with J gene TRBJ1-1; D might be TRBD1 (6 bases). The V gene lost 8 bases and the J gene lost 1 base, with 11 bases spanning the gap. The germline V gene has CDR1 SNHLY and CDR2 FYNNEI. The CDR3 contains 13 residues. This CDR3 is CASLGAGNTEAFF. CDR3 DNA: TGTGCCAGCCTGGGGGCAGGGAACACTGAAGCTTTCTTT.

The rearrangement uses TRBV5-1 and TRBJ1-6; perhaps TRBD1 as D (6 bases). Per the germline V gene, CDR1 is SGHRS and CDR2 is YFSETQ. Trimming removed 5 bases at V and 10 bases at J, with 19 bases between. The CDR3 sequence is 15 residues long. The CDR3 reads CASRVGGGDQSPLHF. CDR3 nucleotide sequence: TGCGCCAGCAGAGTGGGGGGGGGCGACCAATCACCCCTCCACTTT.

The chain links TRBV10-3 to TRBJ2-1, with D perhaps TRBD1 or TRBD2 (6 bases each). With 6 bases removed from V and 9 bases from J, the gap between germline ends came to 15 bases. CDR1 and CDR2 from the germline V gene are ENHRY and SYGVKD. This CDR3 contains 13 residues. CDR3 in amino acids: CAIRGGPIGEQFF. DNA for the CDR3: TGTGCCATCAGGGGGGGCCCTATTGGTGAGCAGTTCTTC.

V gene TRBV28 combines with J gene TRBJ2-3; D possibly matches TRBD1 or TRBD2 (5 bases each). Germline CDR1 is MDHEN and CDR2 is SYDVKM. The CDR3 covers 14 residues. V lost 8 bases, J lost 2 bases, and 14 bases lay in between. The CDR3 nucleotides are TGTGCCAGCCACCCCCGGGGCCACACAGATACGCAGTATTTT. This codes for CASHPRGHTDTQYF.